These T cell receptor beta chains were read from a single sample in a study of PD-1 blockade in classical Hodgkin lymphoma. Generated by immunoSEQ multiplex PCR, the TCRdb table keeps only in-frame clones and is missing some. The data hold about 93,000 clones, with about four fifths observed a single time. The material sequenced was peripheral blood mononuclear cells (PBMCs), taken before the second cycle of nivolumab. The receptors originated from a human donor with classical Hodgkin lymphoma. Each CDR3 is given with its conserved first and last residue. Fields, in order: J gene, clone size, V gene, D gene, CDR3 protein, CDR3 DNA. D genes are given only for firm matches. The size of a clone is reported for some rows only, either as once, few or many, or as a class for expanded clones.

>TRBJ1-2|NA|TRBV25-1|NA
CASSGSGDGYTF
TGTGCCAGCAGTGGGAGTGGGGATGGCTACACCTTC
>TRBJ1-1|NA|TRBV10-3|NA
CAISEGGLNTEAFF
TGTGCCATCAGTGAGGGAGGTTTGAACACTGAAGCTTTCTTT
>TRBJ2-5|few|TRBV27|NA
CATGDPGRGVKETQYF
TGTGCTACCGGGGACCCAGGTAGAGGGGTCAAAGAGACCCAGTACTTC
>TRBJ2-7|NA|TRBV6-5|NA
CASRQGSGEQYF
TGTGCCAGCAGACAGGGAAGTGGCGAGCAGTACTTC
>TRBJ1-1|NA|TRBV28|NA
CASRRRSGNTEAFF
TGTGCCAGCCGGAGGAGGTCGGGTAACACTGAAGCTTTCTTT
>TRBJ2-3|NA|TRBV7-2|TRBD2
CASSFRTSGRARHTDTQYF
TGTGCCAGCAGCTTTCGGACTAGCGGGAGGGCCCGCCACACAGATACGCAGTATTTT
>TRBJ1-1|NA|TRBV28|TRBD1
CASSYASRGRGTEAFF
TGTGCCAGCAGCTACGCTAGTAGGGGGCGCGGGACTGAAGCTTTCTTT
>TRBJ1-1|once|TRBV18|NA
CASSSLDRVNTEAFF
TGTGCCAGCTCATCATTGGACAGAGTGAACACTGAAGCTTTCTTT
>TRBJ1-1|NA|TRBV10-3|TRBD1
CAISPQGQGIGAFF
TGTGCCATCAGCCCCCAGGGACAGGGGATAGGGGCTTTCTTT
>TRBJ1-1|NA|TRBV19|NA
CARGPWAMNTEAFF
TGTGCCAGGGGTCCTTGGGCTATGAACACTGAAGCTTTCTTT
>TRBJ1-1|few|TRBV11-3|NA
CASSLEYRVSAEAFF
TGTGCCAGCAGCTTAGAGTATCGGGTCAGCGCTGAAGCTTTCTTT
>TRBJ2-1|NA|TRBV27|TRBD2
CASRRTSGSLLNEQFF
TGTGCCAGCAGACGGACTAGCGGGAGTCTTCTCAATGAGCAGTTCTTC
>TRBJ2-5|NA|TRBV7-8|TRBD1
CASSLNGQGARETQYF
TGTGCCAGCAGCTTGAACGGACAGGGGGCCCGGGAGACCCAGTACTTC
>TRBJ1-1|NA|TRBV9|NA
CASSVTGSGTEAFF
TGTGCCAGCAGCGTCACAGGGTCGGGCACTGAAGCTTTCTTT
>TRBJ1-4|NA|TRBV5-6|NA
CASSLVGRGGEKLFF
TGTGCCAGCAGCTTAGTGGGCAGGGGAGGTGAAAAACTGTTTTTT
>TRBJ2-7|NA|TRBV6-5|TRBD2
CASRYGTSGRSYEQYF
TGTGCCAGCAGGTACGGGACTAGCGGGAGGTCCTACGAGCAGTACTTC
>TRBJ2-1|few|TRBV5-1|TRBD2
CASRHPLAGAGSEQFF
TGCGCCAGCAGGCACCCTCTAGCGGGAGCCGGCTCCGAGCAGTTCTTC
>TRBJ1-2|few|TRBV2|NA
CASRENREANYGYTF
TGTGCCAGCAGGGAAAACAGGGAAGCTAACTATGGCTACACCTTC
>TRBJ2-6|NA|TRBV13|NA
CASSFLSSGANVLTF
TGTGCCAGCAGCTTTTTGAGCTCTGGGGCCAACGTCCTGACTTTC
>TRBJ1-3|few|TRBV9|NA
CASSVAPGSLTPGNTIYF
TGTGCCAGCAGCGTAGCCCCCGGCTCCCTGACCCCTGGAAACACCATATATTTT
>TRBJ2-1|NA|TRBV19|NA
CASSSTRHFSNEQFF
TGTGCCAGTAGTTCGACTAGACACTTTTCGAATGAGCAGTTCTTC